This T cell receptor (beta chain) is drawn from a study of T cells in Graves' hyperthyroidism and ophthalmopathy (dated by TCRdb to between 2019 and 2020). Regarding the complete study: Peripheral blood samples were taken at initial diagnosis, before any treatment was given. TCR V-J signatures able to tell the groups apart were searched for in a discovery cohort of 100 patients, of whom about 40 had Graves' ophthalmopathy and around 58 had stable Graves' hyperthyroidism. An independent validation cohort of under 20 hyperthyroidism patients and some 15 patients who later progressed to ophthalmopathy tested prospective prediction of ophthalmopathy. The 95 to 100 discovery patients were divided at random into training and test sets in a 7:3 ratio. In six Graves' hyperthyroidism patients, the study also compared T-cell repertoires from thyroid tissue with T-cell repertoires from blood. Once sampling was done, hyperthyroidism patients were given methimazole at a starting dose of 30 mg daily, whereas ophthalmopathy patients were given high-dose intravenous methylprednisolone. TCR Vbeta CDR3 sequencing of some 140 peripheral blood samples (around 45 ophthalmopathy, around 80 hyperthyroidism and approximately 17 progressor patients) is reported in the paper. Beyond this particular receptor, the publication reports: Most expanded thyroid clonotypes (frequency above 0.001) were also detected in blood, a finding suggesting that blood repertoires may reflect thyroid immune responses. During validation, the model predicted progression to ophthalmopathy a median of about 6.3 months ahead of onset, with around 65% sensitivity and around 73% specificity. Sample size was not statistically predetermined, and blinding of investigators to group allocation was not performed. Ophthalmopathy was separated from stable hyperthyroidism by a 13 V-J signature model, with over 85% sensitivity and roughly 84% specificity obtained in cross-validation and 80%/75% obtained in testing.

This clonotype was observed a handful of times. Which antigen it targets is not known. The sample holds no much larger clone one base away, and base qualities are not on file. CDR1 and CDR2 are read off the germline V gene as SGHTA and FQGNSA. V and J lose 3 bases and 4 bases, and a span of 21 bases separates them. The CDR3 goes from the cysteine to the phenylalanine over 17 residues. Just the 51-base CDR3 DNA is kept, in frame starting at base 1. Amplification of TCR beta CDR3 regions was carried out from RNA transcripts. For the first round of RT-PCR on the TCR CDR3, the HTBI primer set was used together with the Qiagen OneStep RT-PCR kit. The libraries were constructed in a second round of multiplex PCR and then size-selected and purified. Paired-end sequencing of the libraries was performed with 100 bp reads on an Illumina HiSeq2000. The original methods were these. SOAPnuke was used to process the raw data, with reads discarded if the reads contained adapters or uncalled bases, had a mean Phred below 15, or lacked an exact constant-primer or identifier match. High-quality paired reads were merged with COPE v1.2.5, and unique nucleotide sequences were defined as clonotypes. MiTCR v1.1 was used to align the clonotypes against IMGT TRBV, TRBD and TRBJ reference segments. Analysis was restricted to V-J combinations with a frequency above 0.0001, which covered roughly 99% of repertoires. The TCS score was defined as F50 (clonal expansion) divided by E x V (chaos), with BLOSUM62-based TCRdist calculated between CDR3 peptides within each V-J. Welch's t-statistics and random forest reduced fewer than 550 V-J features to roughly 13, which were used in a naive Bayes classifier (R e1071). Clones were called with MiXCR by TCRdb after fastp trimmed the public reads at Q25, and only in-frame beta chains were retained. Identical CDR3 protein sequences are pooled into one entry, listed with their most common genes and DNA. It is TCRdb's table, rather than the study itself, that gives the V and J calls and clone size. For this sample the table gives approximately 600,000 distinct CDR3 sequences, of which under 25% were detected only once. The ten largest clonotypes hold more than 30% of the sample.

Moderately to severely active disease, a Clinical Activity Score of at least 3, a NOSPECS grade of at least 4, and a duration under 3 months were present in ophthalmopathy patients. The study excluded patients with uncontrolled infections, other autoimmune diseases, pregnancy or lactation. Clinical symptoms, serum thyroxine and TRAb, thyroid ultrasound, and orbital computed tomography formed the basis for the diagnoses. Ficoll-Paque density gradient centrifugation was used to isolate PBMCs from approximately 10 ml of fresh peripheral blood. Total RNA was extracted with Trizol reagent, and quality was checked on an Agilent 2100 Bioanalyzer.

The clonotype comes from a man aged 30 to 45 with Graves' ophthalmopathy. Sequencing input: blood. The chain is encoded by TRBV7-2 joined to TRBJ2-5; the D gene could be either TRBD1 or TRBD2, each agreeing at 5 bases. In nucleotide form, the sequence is TGTGCCAGCAGCTTGTATGGGCTGGGGGTGATTGTAGAGACCCAGTACTTC. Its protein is CASSLYGLGVIVETQYF.